The following is a TCR beta chain sequence with its context. Its antigen remains unidentified. No per-base quality is available; no much larger clone lies one base away. Systemically healthy Caucasian individuals from Russia, about 38 in total and aged roughly 6 to 100 years, were included as donors. Each donor gave 9 to 10 milliliters of peripheral blood, collected into EDTA-treated Vacutainer tubes. Ficoll-Paque density-gradient centrifugation was used to isolate PBMCs, with at least 6 million per sample. Trizol reagent was used to extract total RNA from PBMCs, with at least 6 micrograms per sample. Naive CD45RAhigh/CD27high T cell percentages were measured by flow cytometry on a PBMC aliquot from every donor. The library was made by 5' RACE. This sample was sequenced with an Illumina HiSeq 2500. A second PCR of roughly 7 to 12 cycles was performed with a sample-barcoded 5' primer and a J-beta primer mix. A template-switch 5' adaptor carrying 12 random nucleotides introduced a unique molecular identifier onto each TCR beta cDNA molecule. Each sample yielded at least 2.5 million CDR3-containing paired-end reads. First-strand cDNA was synthesized from all RNA with the Mint cDNA synthesis kit, primed by a TRBC-specific oligonucleotide. Following uracil-DNA glycosylase treatment, all cDNA underwent a first 18-cycle PCR with the universal primers M1SS and BC2_uni_R. The paper's data handling went like this. For normalization, 1 million high-quality reads, each with a distinct molecular identifier, were randomly selected from each sample. Reads with shared molecular identifiers were discarded instead of being binned into consensus sequences. MiTCR, run with a Q25 quality threshold and the strictest error-elimination algorithm, handled CDR3 identification, clonotype clustering and error correction. A nonparametric unseen species model with Euler transformation was used to estimate lower-bound total TCR beta diversity. TCRdb handled the public reads itself, with Q25 trimming in fastp and clone calling in MiXCR, and kept productive beta chains. A single entry per CDR3 protein holds the most common genes and DNA from its merged rows. The V and J calls shown here were made by TCRdb, not taken from the authors' results. The sample table lists 750,000 to 850,000 distinct CDR3 sequences, 20% to 25% of them with a count of one. The ten biggest clones cover 3% to 4% of the sample.

These data belong to a study of blood T cells in healthy people across ages (dated by TCRdb to the mid-2010s). Study-level background: Template switching captured roughly one uniquely barcoded TCR beta cDNA molecule per two T cells in model experiments. Using the same blood draw, the study looked at two additional independent replicas of 1 million unique cDNA reads for two donors, one aged 18 to 30 and the other aged 80 or older. To track age-related changes in TCR beta repertoire diversity, the study relied on deep sequencing normalized with unique cDNA molecular identifiers. The donors were split into four age groups: young (average roughly 15 years), middle-aged (around 37), aged (62) and long-lived (roughly 86). Points the paper makes about the study in general: Because the CMV infection status of the donors was unknown, age-related changes in expanded clonotypes may potentially have been confounded. Because profiling used bulk unsorted PBMCs, naive and antigen-experienced compartments could not be compared conclusively. There was a strong correlation between observed TCR beta diversity and the percentage of naive T cells measured by flow cytometry. Total diversity estimates from one million sequenced T cells were considered lower bounds and underestimates. Observed TCR beta diversity per million T cells fell roughly linearly with age, and a significant reduction was already apparent by age roughly 40. Compared with the aged group, the long-lived group had more naive CD4+ T cells, fewer expanded clones and increased TCR diversity, suggesting age selection.

This sample was also put to use in a study of T cells of mothers and their children. The second paper states: Nine systemically healthy Caucasian individuals, comprising three mothers and their six children, were included as donors. cDNA synthesis consumed the entire amount of extracted RNA, loaded at approximately 1.6 ug RNA in each 15 ul reaction. In the second PCR, the M1S primer added sample barcodes and 2-4 random nucleotides. Each mother yielded over 9.5 million TCR beta CDR3 reads and each child 2.5 million to 3 million reads. TCR recombination output is similarly shaped by thymic selection in related and unrelated pairs, with a minor effect exerted by inherited differences. Normalized repertoire overlap was always slightly but never significantly higher in related than unrelated mother-child pairs. Persistent microchimeric T cell clones were not detected, at a sensitivity of about 100 clones per million clonotypes. Deep NGS was used in the study to compare the TCR beta repertoires of mothers and children and to look for features that separate related mother-child pairs from unrelated individuals. Mothers averaged roughly 40 +/- 4 years of age and children averaged around 11 +/- 4 years. Libraries were sequenced on Illumina HiSeq 2000 with 100+100 nt paired-end reads after adapter ligation with NEBNext reagents. To prevent cross-contamination, the mother and child libraries were prepared one month apart and sequenced in separate runs. For each donor, somewhere between about 450,000 and 2,000,000 distinct TCR beta clonotypes were identified. Naive TCR beta clonotypes were estimated from low-frequency clonotypes matched to each donor's FACS-determined naive share, without sorting.

This sequence was found in a boy younger than 18 in good health. What was sequenced was blood.

The CDR3 reads as follows: CASSAGQAKSQETQYF. The DNA is as follows: TGTGCCAGCAGCGCCGGACAGGCCAAATCCCAAGAGACCCAGTACTTC. The chain is assembled from TRBV9 and TRBJ2-5, with 7 junctional bases fitting TRBD1. For this chain, trimming is 3 bases at the V end and 1 base at the J end, and the number of junction bases without a gene match is 9. From its cysteine to its phenylalanine, the CDR3 spans 16 amino acids. Only the CDR3 region is kept as DNA, spanning 48 bases read in frame from base 1. Reading the germline V gene gives CDR1 SGDLS and CDR2 YYNGEE. When the CDR3 is completed using the reference TRBV9 and TRBJ2-5 genes on either side, the full variable domain is DSGVTQTPKHLITATGQRVTLRCSPRSGDLSVYWYQQSLDQGLQFLIQYYNGEERAKGNILERFSAQQFPDLHSELNLSSLELGDSALYFCASSAGQAKSQETQYFGPGTRLLVL.